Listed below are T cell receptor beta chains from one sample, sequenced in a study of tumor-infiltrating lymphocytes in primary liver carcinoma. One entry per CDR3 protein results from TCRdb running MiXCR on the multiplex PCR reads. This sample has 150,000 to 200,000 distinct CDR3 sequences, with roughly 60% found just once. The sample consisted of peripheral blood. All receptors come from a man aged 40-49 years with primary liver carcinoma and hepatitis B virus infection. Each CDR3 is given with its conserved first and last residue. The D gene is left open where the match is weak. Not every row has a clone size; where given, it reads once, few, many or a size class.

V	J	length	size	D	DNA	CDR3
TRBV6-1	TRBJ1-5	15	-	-	TGTGCCAGTAGACAATTGGTGGCAACGGATCAGCCCCAGCATTTT	CASRQLVATDQPQHF
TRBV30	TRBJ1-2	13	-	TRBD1	TGTGCCTGGAGTTCGGACAGGGTCTATGGCTACACCTTC	CAWSSDRVYGYTF
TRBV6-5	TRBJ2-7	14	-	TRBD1	TGTACCAGCAGTTACTCTGGACAGGGGTGCGAGCAGTACTTC	CTSSYSGQGCEQYF
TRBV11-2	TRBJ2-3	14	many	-	TGTGCCAGCAGCTTAGTAGAGTGGGGAGATACGCAGTATTTT	CASSLVEWGDTQYF
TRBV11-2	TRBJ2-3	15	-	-	TGTGCCAGCAGCTCAAAGACAGGAAGGACTGATACGCAGTATTTT	CASSSKTGRTDTQYF
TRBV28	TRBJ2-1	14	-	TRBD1	TGTGCCAGCAGTTCATCAACAGGGGTGGATGAGCAGTTCTTC	CASSSSTGVDEQFF
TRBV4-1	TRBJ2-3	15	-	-	TGCGCCAGCAGCCTGGGCTCTCTCGGGAGAAATACGCAGTATTTT	CASSLGSLGRNTQYF
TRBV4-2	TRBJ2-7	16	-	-	TGTGCCAGCAGCCAAGAAAATAGGGGTGGTGACTACGAGCAGTGCTTC	CASSQENRGGDYEQCF
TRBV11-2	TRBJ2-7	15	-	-	TGTGCCAGCAGCTTAAGCGCTGGACAGTCCAACGGGCAGTACTTC	CASSLSAGQSNGQYF
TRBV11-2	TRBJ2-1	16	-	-	TGTGCCAGCCGCAGGGGACTGGATCCCTCTTACAATGAGCAGTTCTTT	CASRRGLDPSYNEQFF
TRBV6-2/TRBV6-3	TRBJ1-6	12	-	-	TGTGCCAGCGGGACCTCGGATTCACCCCTCCACTTT	CASGTSDSPLHF
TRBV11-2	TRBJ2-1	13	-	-	TGTGTCAGCACCCTAAGCGGTGGAAATGAGCAGTTCTTC	CVSTLSGGNEQFF
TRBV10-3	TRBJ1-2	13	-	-	TGTGCCATCAGTGAGTCGGGGGGCCGCGGCTACACCTTC	CAISESGGRGYTF
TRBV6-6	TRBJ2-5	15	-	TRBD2	TGTGCCAGCAGTTACCTCAGCGGGAGGGAAGAGACCCAGTACTTC	CASSYLSGREETQYF
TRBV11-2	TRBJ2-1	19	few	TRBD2	TGTGCCAGCAGCGGCGGGACTAGCAGGGGTGAAAGCTCCTACAATGAGCAGTTCTTC	CASSGGTSRGESSYNEQFF
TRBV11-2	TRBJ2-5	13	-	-	TGTGCCAGCAGCATTATGGAAGGAGAGACCCAGTACTTC	CASSIMEGETQYF
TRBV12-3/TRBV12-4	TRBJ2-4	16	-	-	TGTGCCAGCAGCCCGGGGGCCACTCTAGCCAAAAACATTCAGTACTTC	CASSPGATLAKNIQYF
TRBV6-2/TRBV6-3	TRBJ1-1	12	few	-	TGTGCCAGCAGTCCCGGGGGCCCTGAAGCTTTCTTT	CASSPGGPEAFF
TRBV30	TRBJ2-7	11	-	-	TGTGTCTGGCGATCCGCCTACGAGAAGTACTTC	CVWRSAYEKYF
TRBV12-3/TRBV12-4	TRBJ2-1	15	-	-	TGTGCCAGCAGTCGTCCTGGGACTCACTACAATGAGCAGTTCTTC	CASSRPGTHYNEQFF
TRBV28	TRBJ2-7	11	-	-	TGTGCCAGCAGTTCCTCCCGTGATCAGTACTTC	CASSSSRDQYF
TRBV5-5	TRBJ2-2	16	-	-	TGTGCCAGCAGCTTATGGGGAACCGCGAACACCGGGGAGCTGTTTTTT	CASSLWGTANTGELFF
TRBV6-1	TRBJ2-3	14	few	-	TGTGCCAGCAGTGACAGGGAAGGCACAGATACGCAGTATTTT	CASSDREGTDTQYF
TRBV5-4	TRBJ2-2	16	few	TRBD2	TGTGCCAGCAGCTTACCTCTAGCGGGAGGAGCTGGGGAGCTGTTTTTT	CASSLPLAGGAGELFF
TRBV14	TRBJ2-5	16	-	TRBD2	TGTGCCAGCAGCCGCGGACTAGCAGAAATCCAAGAGACCCAGTACTTC	CASSRGLAEIQETQYF
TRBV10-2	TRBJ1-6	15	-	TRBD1	TGCGCCAGCAGAAGACCGGGACAGGGGGATTCACGCCTCCACTTT	CASRRPGQGDSRLHF
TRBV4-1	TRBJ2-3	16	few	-	TGCGCCAGCAGCCAAGCCGGGACTCCCTACACAGATACGCAGTATTTT	CASSQAGTPYTDTQYF
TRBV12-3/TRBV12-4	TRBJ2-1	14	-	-	TGTGCCAGCAGTTTAGTGGAGGGAATGAGTGAGCAGTTCTTC	CASSLVEGMSEQFF
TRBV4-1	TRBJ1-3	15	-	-	TGCGCCAGCAGCCCAGAAGGCGGGGCTGGAAACACCATATATTTT	CASSPEGGAGNTIYF
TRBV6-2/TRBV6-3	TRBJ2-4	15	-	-	TGTGCCAGCAGTTTCCGACAGCTAGCCAAAAACATTCAGTACTTC	CASSFRQLAKNIQYF
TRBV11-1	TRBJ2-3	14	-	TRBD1	TGTGCCAGCAGCCTCAACAGGGGTCCAGATACGCAGTGTTTT	CASSLNRGPDTQCF
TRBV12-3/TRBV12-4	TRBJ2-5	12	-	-	TGTGCCAGCAGTTTTTTGTCGGAGACCCAGTACTTC	CASSFLSETQYF
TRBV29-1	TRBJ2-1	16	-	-	TGCAGCGCTACCATGCGGGGTCGGGGGCATACGAATGAGCAGTTCTTC	CSATMRGRGHTNEQFF
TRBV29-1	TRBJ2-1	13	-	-	TGCAGCGTTGGGATAGTGGGCTACAATGAGCAGTTCTTC	CSVGIVGYNEQFF
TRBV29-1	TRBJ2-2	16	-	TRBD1	TGCAGCGTCCGCACTCCCGACAGGGGGCTGACCGGGGAGCCGTTTTTT	CSVRTPDRGLTGEPFF
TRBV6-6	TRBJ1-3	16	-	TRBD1	TGTGCCAGCAGCCGCACCACAGGGGTGCCAGGAAACACCATATATTTT	CASSRTTGVPGNTIYF
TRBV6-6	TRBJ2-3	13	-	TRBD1	TGTGCCAGCAGCTCACAGGGGACAGATACGCAGTATTTT	CASSSQGTDTQYF
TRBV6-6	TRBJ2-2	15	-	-	TGTGCCAGCAGTTTCACGGGGGTGAACACCGGGGAGCTGTTTTTT	CASSFTGVNTGELFF
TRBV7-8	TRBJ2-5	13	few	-	TGTGCCAGCAGGGGAGGACGGCAAGAGACCCAGTACTTC	CASRGGRQETQYF
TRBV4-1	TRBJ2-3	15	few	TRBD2	TGCGCCAGCAGCCAAGGGCTAGCGGCGGTAGATACGCAGTATTTT	CASSQGLAAVDTQYF